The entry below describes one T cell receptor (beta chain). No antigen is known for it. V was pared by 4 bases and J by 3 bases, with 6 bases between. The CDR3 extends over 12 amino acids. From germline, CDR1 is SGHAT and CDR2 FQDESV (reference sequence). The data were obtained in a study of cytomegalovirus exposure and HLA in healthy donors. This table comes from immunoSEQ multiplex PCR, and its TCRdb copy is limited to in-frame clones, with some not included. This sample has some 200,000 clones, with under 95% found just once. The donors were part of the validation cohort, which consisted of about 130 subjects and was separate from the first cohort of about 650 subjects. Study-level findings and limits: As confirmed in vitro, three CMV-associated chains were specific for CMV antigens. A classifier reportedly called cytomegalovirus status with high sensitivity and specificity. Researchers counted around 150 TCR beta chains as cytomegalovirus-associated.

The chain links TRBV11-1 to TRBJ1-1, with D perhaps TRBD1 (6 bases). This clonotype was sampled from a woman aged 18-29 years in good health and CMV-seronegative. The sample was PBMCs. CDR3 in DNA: TGTGCCAGCAGCTACAGGGACACTGAAGCTTTCTTT. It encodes CASSYRDTEAFF.